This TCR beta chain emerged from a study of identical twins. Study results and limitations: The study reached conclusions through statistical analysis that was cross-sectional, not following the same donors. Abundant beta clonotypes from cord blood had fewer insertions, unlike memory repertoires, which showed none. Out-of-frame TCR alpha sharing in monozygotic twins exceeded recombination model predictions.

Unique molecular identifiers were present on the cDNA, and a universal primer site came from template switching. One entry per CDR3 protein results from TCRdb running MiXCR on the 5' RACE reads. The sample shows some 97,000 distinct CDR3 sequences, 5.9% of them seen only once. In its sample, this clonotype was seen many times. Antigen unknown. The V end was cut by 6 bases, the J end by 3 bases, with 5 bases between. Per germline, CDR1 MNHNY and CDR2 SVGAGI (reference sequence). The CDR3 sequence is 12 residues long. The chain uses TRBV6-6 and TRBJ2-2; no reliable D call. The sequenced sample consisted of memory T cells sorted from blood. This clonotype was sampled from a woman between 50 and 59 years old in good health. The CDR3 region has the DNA TGTGCCAGCAGCCAGTACACCGGGGAGCTGTTTTTT. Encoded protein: CASSQYTGELFF.